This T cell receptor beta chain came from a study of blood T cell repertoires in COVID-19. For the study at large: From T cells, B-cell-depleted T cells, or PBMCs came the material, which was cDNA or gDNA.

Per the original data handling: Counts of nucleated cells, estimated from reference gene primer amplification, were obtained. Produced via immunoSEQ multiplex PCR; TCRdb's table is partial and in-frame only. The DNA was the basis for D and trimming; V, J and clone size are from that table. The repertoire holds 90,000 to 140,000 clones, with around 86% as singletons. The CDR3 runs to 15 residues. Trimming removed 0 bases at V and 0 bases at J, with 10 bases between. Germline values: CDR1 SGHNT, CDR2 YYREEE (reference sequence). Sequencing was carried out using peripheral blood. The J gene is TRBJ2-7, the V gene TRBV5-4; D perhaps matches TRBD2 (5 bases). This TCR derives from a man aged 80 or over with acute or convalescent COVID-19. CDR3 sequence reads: CASSLDLAVSYEQYF. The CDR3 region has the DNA TGTGCCAGCAGCTTGGATCTAGCTGTCTCCTACGAGCAGTACTTC.